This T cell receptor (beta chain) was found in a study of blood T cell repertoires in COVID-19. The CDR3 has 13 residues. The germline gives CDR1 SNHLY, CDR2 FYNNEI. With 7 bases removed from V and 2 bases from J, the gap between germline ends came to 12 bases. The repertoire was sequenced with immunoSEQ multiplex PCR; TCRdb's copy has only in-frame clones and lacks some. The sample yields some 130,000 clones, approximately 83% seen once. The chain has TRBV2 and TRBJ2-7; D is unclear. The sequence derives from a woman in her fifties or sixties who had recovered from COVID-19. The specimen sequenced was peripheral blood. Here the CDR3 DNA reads TGTGCCAGCACTAGTGTCCAAACCTACGAGCAGTACTTC. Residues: CASTSVQTYEQYF.